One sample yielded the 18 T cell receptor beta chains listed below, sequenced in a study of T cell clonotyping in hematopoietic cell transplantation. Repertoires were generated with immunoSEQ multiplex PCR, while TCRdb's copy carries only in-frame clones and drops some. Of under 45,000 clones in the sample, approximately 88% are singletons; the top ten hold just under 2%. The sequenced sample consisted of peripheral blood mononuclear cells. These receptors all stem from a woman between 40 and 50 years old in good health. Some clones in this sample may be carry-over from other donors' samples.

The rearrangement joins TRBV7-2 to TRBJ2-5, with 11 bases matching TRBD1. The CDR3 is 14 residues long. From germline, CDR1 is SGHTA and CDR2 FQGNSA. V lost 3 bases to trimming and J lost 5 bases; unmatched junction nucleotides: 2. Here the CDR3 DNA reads TGTGCCAGCAGCTTCGGGACAGGGGGTGAGACCCAGTACTTC. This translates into CASSFGTGGETQYF.

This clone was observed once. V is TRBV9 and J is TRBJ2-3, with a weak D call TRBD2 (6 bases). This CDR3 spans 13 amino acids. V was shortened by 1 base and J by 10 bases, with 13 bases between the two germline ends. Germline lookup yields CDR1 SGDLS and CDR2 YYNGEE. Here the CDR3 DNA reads TGTGCCAGCAGCGTACCCGGGGGATCTCCGCAGTATTTT. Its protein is CASSVPGGSPQYF.

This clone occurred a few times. CDR3 DNA: TGTGCCAGCAGTTCCGCGGGACTAGCGGGCAACTACGAGCAGTACTTC. Residues: CASSSAGLAGNYEQYF. This chain links TRBV6-5 with TRBJ2-7, with TRBD2 matching 12 bases. This CDR3 is built from 16 residues. With 4 bases clipped from V and 3 bases from J, the junction kept 7 bases outside the gene matches. Germline V gene data show CDR1 as MNHEY and CDR2 as SVGAGI.

CDR3 sequence: CSVGGQGQGQPQHF. CDR3 nucleotide sequence: TGCAGCGTTGGGGGACAGGGGCAGGGTCAGCCCCAGCATTTT. The chain is built from TRBV29-1 and TRBJ1-5, with 10 positions matching TRBD1. CDR1 is SQVTM, CDR2 ANQGSEA, per germline. The CDR3 is 14 residues long. Trimming removed 4 bases from V and 6 bases from J; junction bases left unmatched: 6.

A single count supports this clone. The CDR3 here is CAWSRPTNYGYTF. CDR3 nucleotides: TGTGCCTGGAGTCGCCCTACGAACTATGGCTACACCTTC. V is TRBV30 and J is TRBJ1-2; no reliable D call. Looked up from germline, CDR1 is GTSNPN and CDR2 is SVGIG (reference sequence). The V end lost 2 bases, the J end lost 2 bases, and 9 bases lay between the germline ends. This CDR3 is built from 13 residues.

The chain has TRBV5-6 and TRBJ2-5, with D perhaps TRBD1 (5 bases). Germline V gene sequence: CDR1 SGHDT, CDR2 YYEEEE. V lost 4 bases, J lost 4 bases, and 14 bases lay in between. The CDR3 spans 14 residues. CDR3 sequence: CASSPGHWGETQYF. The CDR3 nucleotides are TGTGCCAGCAGCCCTGGACACTGGGGAGAGACCCAGTACTTC.

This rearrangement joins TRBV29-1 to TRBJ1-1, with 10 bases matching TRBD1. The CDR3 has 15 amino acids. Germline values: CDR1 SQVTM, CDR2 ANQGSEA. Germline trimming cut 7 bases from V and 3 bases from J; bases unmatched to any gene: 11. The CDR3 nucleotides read TGCAGCGCTAAATTGACAGGGGGCTTTGACACTGAAGCTTTCTTT. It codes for CSAKLTGGFDTEAFF.

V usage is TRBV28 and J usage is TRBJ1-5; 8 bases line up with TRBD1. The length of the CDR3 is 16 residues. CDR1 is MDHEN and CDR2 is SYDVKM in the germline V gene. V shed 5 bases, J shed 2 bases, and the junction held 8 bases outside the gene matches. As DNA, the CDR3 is TGTGCCAGCAGTCAGACAGGGGAGGGCGGCAATCAGCCCCAGCATTTT. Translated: CASSQTGEGGNQPQHF.

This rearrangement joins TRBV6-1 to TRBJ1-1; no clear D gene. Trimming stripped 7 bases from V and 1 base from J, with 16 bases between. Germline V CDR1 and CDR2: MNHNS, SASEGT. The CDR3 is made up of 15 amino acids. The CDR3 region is CASKWGSEGNTEAFF. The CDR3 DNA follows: TGTGCCAGCAAGTGGGGTAGCGAGGGGAACACTGAAGCTTTCTTT.

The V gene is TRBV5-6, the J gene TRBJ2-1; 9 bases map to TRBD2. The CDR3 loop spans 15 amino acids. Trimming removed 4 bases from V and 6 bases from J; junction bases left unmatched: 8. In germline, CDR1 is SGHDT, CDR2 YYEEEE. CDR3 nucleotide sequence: TGTGCCAGCAGCCTCGGGACTAGCTGGTCCAATGAGCAGTTCTTC. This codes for CASSLGTSWSNEQFF. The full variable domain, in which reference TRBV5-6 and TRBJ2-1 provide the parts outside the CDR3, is DAGVTQSPTHLIKTRGQQVTLRCSPKSGHDTVSWYQQALGQGPQFIFQYYEEEERQRGNFPDRFSGHQFPNYSSELNVNALLLGDSALYLCASSLGTSWSNEQFFGPGTRLTVL.

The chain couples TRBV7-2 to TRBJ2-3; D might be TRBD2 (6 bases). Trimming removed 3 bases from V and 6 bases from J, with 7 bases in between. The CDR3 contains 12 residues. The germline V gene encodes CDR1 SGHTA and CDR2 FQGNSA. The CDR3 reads CASSFAGDTQYF. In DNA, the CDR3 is TGTGCCAGCAGCTTTGCGGGGGATACGCAGTATTTT.

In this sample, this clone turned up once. The chain's CDR3 is CASAMGANTEAFF. The DNA for the CDR3 is TGTGCCAGCGCCATGGGGGCGAACACTGAAGCTTTCTTT. The chain is built from TRBV11-1 and TRBJ1-1; possible D gene TRBD1, 6 bases. This CDR3 has 13 amino acids. Trimming left V 8 bases short and J 1 base short, with 11 bases between. Germline V gene sequence: CDR1 SGHAT, CDR2 FQDESV (reference sequence).

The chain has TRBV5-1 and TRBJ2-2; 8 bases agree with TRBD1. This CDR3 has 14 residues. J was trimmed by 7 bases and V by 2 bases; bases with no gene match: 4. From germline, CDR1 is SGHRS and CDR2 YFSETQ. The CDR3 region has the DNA TGCGCCAGCAGCTTTGGACAGGGAGGCGGGGAGCTGTTTTTT. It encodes CASSFGQGGGELFF.

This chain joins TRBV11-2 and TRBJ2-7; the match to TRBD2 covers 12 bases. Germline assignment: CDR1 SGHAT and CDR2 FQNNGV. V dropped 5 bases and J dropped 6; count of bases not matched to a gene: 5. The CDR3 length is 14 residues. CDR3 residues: CASSPTSGSSEQYF. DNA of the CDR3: TGTGCCAGCAGCCCGACTAGCGGGAGTTCCGAGCAGTACTTC.

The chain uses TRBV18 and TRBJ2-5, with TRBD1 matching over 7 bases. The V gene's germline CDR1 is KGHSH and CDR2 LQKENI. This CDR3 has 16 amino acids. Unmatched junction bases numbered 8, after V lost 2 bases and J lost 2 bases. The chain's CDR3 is CASSPGGQRLQETQYF. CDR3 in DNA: TGTGCCAGCTCACCAGGGGGACAGAGACTTCAAGAGACCCAGTACTTC.

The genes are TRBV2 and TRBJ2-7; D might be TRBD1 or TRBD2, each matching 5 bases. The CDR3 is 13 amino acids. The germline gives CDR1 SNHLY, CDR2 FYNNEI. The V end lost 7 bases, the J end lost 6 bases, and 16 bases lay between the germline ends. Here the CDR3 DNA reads TGTGCCAGCACTTCTTTGGGGGTCGGCGAGCAGTACTTC. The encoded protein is CASTSLGVGEQYF.

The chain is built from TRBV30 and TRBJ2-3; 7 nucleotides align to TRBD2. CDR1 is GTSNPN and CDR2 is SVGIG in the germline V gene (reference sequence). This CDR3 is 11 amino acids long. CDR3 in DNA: TGTACAACTAGCGAAAGGGATACGCAGTATTTT. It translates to CTTSERDTQYF.

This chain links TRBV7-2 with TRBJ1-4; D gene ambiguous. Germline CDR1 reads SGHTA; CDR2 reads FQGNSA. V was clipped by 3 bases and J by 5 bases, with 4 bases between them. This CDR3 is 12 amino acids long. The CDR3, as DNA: TGTGCCAGCAGCTTTATGAATGAAAAACTGTTTTTT. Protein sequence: CASSFMNEKLFF.